This T cell receptor beta chain was captured in a study of identical twins. Trimming cost V 0 bases and J 0 bases, with 15 bases left between them. CDR1 SGHRS and CDR2 YFSETQ come from the germline V gene. CDR3 length equals 17 residues. TCRdb re-called the 5' RACE reads through MiXCR, storing one row per CDR3 protein. The data contain roughly 220,000 distinct CDR3 sequences, over 5% of them singletons. This clonotype was counted many times. A further study also used this sample, focusing on T cells expressing NK-cell markers.

The chain recombines TRBV5-1 with TRBJ1-1, with D unresolved. This receptor was identified in a young woman in good health. The sample taken for sequencing was CD8+ T cells sorted from blood. This CDR3 is CASSLAGHGNMNTEAFF. In nucleotides, the CDR3 is TGCGCCAGCAGCTTGGCCGGTCATGGGAATATGAACACTGAAGCTTTCTTT. The full variable domain, in which reference TRBV5-1 and TRBJ1-1 provide the parts outside the CDR3, is KAGVTQTPRYLIKTRGQQVTLSCSPISGHRSVSWYQQTPGQGLQFLFEYFSETQRNKGNFPGRFSGRQFSNSRSEMNVSTLELGDSALYLCASSLAGHGNMNTEAFFGQGTRLTVV.